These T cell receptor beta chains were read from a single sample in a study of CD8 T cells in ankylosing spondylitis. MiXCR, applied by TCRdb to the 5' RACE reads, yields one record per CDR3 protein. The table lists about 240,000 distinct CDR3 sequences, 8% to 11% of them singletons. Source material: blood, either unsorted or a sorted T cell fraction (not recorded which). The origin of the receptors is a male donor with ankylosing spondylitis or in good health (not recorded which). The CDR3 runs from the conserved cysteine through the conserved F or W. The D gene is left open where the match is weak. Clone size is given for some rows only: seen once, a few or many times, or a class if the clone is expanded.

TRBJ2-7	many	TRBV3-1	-	TGTGCCAGCAGCCAAGGGGCAGGGGAGGCCTACGAGCAGTACTTC	CASSQGAGEAYEQYF
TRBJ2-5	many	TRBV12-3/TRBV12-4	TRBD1	TGTGCCAGCAGTACGACAGGGGCCCAAGAGACCCAGTACTTC	CASSTTGAQETQYF
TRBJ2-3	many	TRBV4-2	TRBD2	TGTGCCAGCAGCCAAGAGTGGCTAGCGGGAGGTTCAGATACGCAGTATTTT	CASSQEWLAGGSDTQYF
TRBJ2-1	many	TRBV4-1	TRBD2	TGCGCCAGCAGCCAAGTTGGGCGGGCGGGAGCCCACAATGAGCAGTTCTTC	CASSQVGRAGAHNEQFF
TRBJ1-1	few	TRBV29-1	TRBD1	TGCAGCGTTTCACAGGGGGAGGTCGCTGAAGCTTTCTTT	CSVSQGEVAEAFF
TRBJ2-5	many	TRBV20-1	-	TGCAGTGCTTTTAGCGGAGGCCAAGAGACCCAGTACTTC	CSAFSGGQETQYF
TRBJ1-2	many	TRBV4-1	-	TGCGCCAGCAGCCAGGGGTACTATGGCTACACCTTC	CASSQGYYGYTF
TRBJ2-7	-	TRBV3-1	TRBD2	TGTGCCAGCAGCTCCCGGACTAGCGGGATACATACCTACGAGCAGTACTTC	CASSSRTSGIHTYEQYF
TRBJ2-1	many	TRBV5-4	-	TGTGCCAGCAGCTTGGCCTGGGGACGTAGCTCCTACAATGAGCAGTTCTTC	CASSLAWGRSSYNEQFF
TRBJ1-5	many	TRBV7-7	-	TGTGCCAGCAGTTCCGGACAGTATAATCAGCCCCAGCATTTT	CASSSGQYNQPQHF
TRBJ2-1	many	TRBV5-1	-	TGCGCCAGCAGCTCGGGACTTCCGGGCCCCTACAATGAGCAGTTCTTC	CASSSGLPGPYNEQFF
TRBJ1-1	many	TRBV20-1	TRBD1	TGCAGTGCTAGAGATCCGTCGCAGGGGGCCCCTGAAGCTTTCTTT	CSARDPSQGAPEAFF
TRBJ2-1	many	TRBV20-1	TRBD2	TGCAGTGCTAGAGACTTCTCTCTAGCGGGAGGGAGAAGCTCCTACAATGAGCAGTTCTTC	CSARDFSLAGGRSSYNEQFF